This section outlines one T cell receptor beta chain sequence together with its context. Its cognate antigen is unknown. The data belong to a study of T cell responses to AZD1222 COVID-19 vaccine. Across the study: Pooling covered second doses at about 4 or about 12 weeks. Study-wide results and limits: In a largely white British group with more females than males, clonal diversity was possibly underestimated. Following two doses of AZD1222, Spike-specific TCR breadth and depth rose. Regions 160-218 and 743-854 dominated among vaccine-associated CD4 TCRs spanning spike.

The table came from immunoSEQ multiplex PCR; TCRdb's copy has only in-frame clones and leaves some out. The sample lists 150,000 to 200,000 clones, around 94% occurring once. Trimming shortened V by 5 bases and J by 5 bases, and 18 bases separated the two germline ends. Germline CDR1 SEHNR, CDR2 FQNEAQ (reference sequence). The CDR3 is 15 residues long. The sequenced sample was peripheral blood, obtained on day 0 of AZD1222 vaccination. The chain carries TRBV7-9 and TRBJ2-5; D could derive from TRBD1 or TRBD2 (6 bases each). The origin of this receptor is an adult in good health. CDR3 nucleotide sequence: TGTGCCAGCAGCGCCCAGATCTCGGGGGCGGAGACCCAGTACTTC. Translation: CASSAQISGAETQYF. Drawing the rest from reference TRBV7-9 and TRBJ2-5, the complete variable domain is DTGVSQNPRHKITKRGQNVTFRCDPISEHNRLYWYRQTLGQGPEFLTYFQNEAQLEKSRLLSDRFSAERPKGSFSTLEIQRTEQGDSAMYLCASSAQISGAETQYFGPGTRLLVL.